These 28 T cell receptor beta chains were sequenced from one sample in a study of shared clonotypes between healthy human individuals. TCRdb keeps only in-frame clones here, not all; method: immunoSEQ multiplex PCR. Of 400,000 to 500,000 clones detected, about 79% appear once; the ten largest clones hold roughly 13%. The sample was PBMCs. The receptor source for this set is a woman between 40 and 55 years old in good health. Some clones in this sample may be carry-over from other donors' samples.

This chain uses TRBV18 with TRBJ1-2, with D unclear. V was pared by 0 bases and J by 6 bases, with 11 bases between. Germline V gene lookup returns CDR1 KGHSH and CDR2 LQKENI. The CDR3 has 14 amino acids. CDR3 protein: CASSPPVPTHGYTF. CDR3 in DNA: TGTGCCAGCTCACCACCGGTGCCGACGCATGGCTACACCTTC.

This clone has a single count. J is TRBJ2-2 and V is TRBV4-3; 7 bases line up with TRBD2. Germline V gives CDR1 LGHNA, CDR2 YSLEER. J was trimmed by 0 bases and V by 4 bases; bases with no gene match: 2. This CDR3 comprises 15 residues. The CDR3 sequence is CASSRAGSNTGELFF. The CDR3 bases are TGCGCCAGCAGCCGAGCGGGGTCGAACACCGGGGAGCTGTTTTTT.

This clone was recorded a few times. CDR3: CATSWRGSNQPQHF. DNA of the CDR3: TGTGCCACCAGTTGGCGGGGTAGCAATCAGCCCCAGCATTTT. This sequence joins TRBV15 and TRBJ1-5; no definite D call. Germline assignment: CDR1 LNHNV and CDR2 YYDKDF (reference sequence). This CDR3 has 14 residues. Trimming took off 6 bases at V and 0 bases at J, with 9 bases between the two ends.

The chain combines TRBV19 with TRBJ1-5, with D possibly matching TRBD1 (5 bases). The CDR3 spans 14 residues. The germline V and J ends were trimmed by 5 bases and 5 bases, with 13 bases remaining between them. Looked up from germline, CDR1 is LNHDA and CDR2 is SQIVND (reference sequence). CDR3 loop: CASSRTSRDQPQHF. The CDR3 DNA reads TGTGCCAGTAGTCGGACATCACGGGATCAGCCCCAGCATTTT.

This clone was counted many times. The chain is built from TRBV6-5 and TRBJ1-3; D possibly corresponds to TRBD1 (5 bases). Trimming shortened V by 6 bases and J by 0 bases, and 6 bases separated the two germline ends. From germline, CDR1 is MNHEY and CDR2 SVGAGI. This CDR3 is built from 13 residues. CDR3 loop: CASRGASGNTIYF. The CDR3 DNA reads as TGTGCCAGCAGAGGGGCCTCTGGAAACACCATATATTTT.

This chain connects TRBV20-1 to TRBJ1-4; D remains unclear. Trimming removed 3 bases at V and 7 bases at J, with 6 bases between. CDR1 is DFQATT, CDR2 SNEGSKA, per germline (reference sequence). The CDR3 totals 11 residues. The chain's CDR3 is CSARGVEKLFF. CDR3 nucleotides: TGCAGTGCTAGGGGAGTTGAAAAACTGTTTTTT.

V and J are TRBV2 and TRBJ1-2; the D is unclear. The CDR3 spans 12 residues. V was trimmed by 3 bases and J by 8 bases, leaving 10 bases between them. CDR1 and CDR2 from the germline V gene are SNHLY and FYNNEI. The CDR3 reads CASSESAGGYTF. The DNA for the CDR3 is TGTGCCAGCAGTGAGTCCGCCGGAGGCTACACCTTC.

CDR3 sequence (DNA): TGCGCCAGCAGCCAAGATGACAGGACGAACACTGAAGCTTTCTTT. This translates into CASSQDDRTNTEAFF. The chain has TRBV4-3 and TRBJ1-1, with D tentatively TRBD1 (6 bases). Germline CDR1 reads LGHNA; CDR2 reads YSLEER. This CDR3 is built from 15 residues. V was shortened by 0 bases and J by 1 base, with 9 bases between the two germline ends.

V gene TRBV28 combines with J gene TRBJ1-2; TRBD1 is a possible D gene (5 bases). Germline loops: CDR1 MDHEN, CDR2 SYDVKM. This CDR3 region has 14 residues. V lost 7 bases to trimming and J lost 2 bases, with 14 bases between them. CDR3 amino acids: CASTLGGPNYGYTF. The CDR3 DNA sequence: TGTGCCAGCACTCTGGGGGGTCCGAACTATGGCTACACCTTC.

This chain joins TRBV5-1 and TRBJ2-5; D not certain. The length of the CDR3 is 13 residues. Germline V gene sequence: CDR1 SGHRS, CDR2 YFSETQ. V lost 0 bases and J 3 bases, leaving 6 bases between the germline ends. The CDR3 DNA sequence: TGCGCCAGCAGCTTGGTGCTTAAAGAGACCCAGTACTTC. Amino acids: CASSLVLKETQYF.

This chain connects TRBV7-8 to TRBJ2-5; 14 positions match TRBD2. Germline V gene lookup returns CDR1 SGHVS and CDR2 FQNEAQ. This CDR3 has 18 residues. The V segment lost 4 bases and the J segment 6 bases; nucleotides outside the gene matches: 13. CDR3 amino acids: CASSSEGLAGDFGKTQYF. The CDR3 DNA reads TGTGCCAGCAGCTCTGAGGGACTAGCGGGAGACTTTGGAAAGACCCAGTACTTC.

V and J are TRBV4-1 and TRBJ2-1, with D possibly being TRBD2 (6 bases). Trimming cost V 0 bases and J 10 bases, with 16 bases left between them. Germline CDR1 is MGHRA and CDR2 is YSYEKL. This CDR3 has 15 residues. DNA of the CDR3: TGCGCCAGCAGCCAAGATTACCCGGGGAGGCCCGAGCAGTTCTTC. Translation: CASSQDYPGRPEQFF.

This rearrangement joins TRBV7-9 to TRBJ2-1; TRBD2 matches 9 bases. The CDR3 totals 13 residues. Germline loops: CDR1 SEHNR, CDR2 FQNEAQ (reference sequence). The V gene end was trimmed by 8 bases and the J gene end by 7 bases; junction bases not matched to a gene: 6. CDR3 loop: CASSMGLANEQFF. CDR3 nucleotides: TGTGCCAGCTCCATGGGACTAGCAAATGAGCAGTTCTTC.

As to this clone: Given a far larger clone just one base away, this is likely a sequencing read error. The chain combines TRBV29-1 with TRBJ2-5; D might be TRBD1 or TRBD2, each matching 6 bases. V shed 7 bases and J shed 1 base, with 10 bases lying between them. The CDR3 covers 12 residues. The germline gives CDR1 SQVTM, CDR2 ANQGSEA. CDR3 residues: CSGGAAQETQYF. CDR3 nucleotide sequence: TGCAGCGGGGGGGCAGCCCAAGAGACCCAGTACTTC.

The chain recombines TRBV15 with TRBJ2-1; D is possibly TRBD1 (5 bases). The ends were cut back, 0 bases at V and 0 bases at J, with 6 bases in the middle. The CDR3 spans 15 residues. The germline V gene encodes CDR1 LNHNV and CDR2 YYDKDF (reference sequence). CDR3 coding DNA: TGTGCCACCAGCAGAGACCAGGGCTCCTACAATGAGCAGTTCTTC. This encodes CATSRDQGSYNEQFF.

V usage is TRBV5-1 and J usage is TRBJ2-7, with 7 bases identical to TRBD2. The CDR3 contains 15 residues. The J segment lost 2 bases and the V segment lost 1 base, leaving 6 bases of the junction unmatched. In germline, CDR1 is SGHRS, CDR2 YFSETQ. The CDR3 loop is CASSLRGELPYEQYF. CDR3 sequence (DNA): TGCGCCAGCAGCTTGCGGGGGGAATTGCCCTACGAGCAGTACTTC.

Written as DNA, the CDR3 is TGTGCCAGCAGCTCGCCCGGACAGGGGGCCCTGAACACCGGGGAGCTGTTTTTT. It is translated as CASSSPGQGALNTGELFF. V gene TRBV5-4 combines with J gene TRBJ2-2, with 11 bases that match TRBD1. CDR1 is SGHNT, CDR2 YYREEE, per germline (reference sequence). The CDR3 consists of 18 residues. Trimming took 3 bases from V and 1 from J; bases not matched to a gene: 8.

The gene calls are TRBV9 and TRBJ2-1; D gene uncertain. There are 15 residues in the CDR3. CDR1 is SGDLS, CDR2 YYNGEE, per germline. Deletions cut 0 bases from V and 7 bases from J, with 14 bases between. Here the CDR3 DNA reads TGTGCCAGCAGCGTAGTTGGCCCGCCTGGTAATGAGCAGTTCTTC. This gives the protein CASSVVGPPGNEQFF.

This clone was observed a handful of times. This chain joins TRBV21-1 and TRBJ1-5. TRBV21-1 is listed as a pseudogene. CDR3 length equals 15 residues. The CDR3 loop reads CASSNRGVPNQPQHF. CDR3 coding DNA: TGTGCCAGCAGCAATCGGGGGGTCCCTAATCAGCCCCAGCATTTT.

The chain employs TRBV7-3 and TRBJ2-5, with D perhaps matching TRBD2 (5 bases). Trimming shortened V by 2 bases and J by 2 bases, and 6 bases separated the two germline ends. This CDR3 spans 13 amino acids. Germline V CDR1 and CDR2: SGHTA, FQGTGA. CDR3 DNA: TGTGCCAGCAGCTTAGAGGGACAAGAGACCCAGTACTTC. Its protein product is CASSLEGQETQYF.

V and J are TRBV6-5 and TRBJ2-7, with D uncertain. V was pared by 0 bases and J by 2 bases, with 11 bases between. The CDR3 contains 15 residues. Germline CDR1 is MNHEY and CDR2 is SVGAGI. CDR3 nucleotides: TGTGCCAGCAGTTACTCGATCGACAAAGCCTACGAGCAGTACTTC. Its translation is CASSYSIDKAYEQYF.

This clone has more than one count but fewer than ten. This chain connects TRBV18 to TRBJ2-2, with 11 bases aligning to TRBD2. Trimming cost V 4 bases and J 8 bases; bases outside gene matches: 15. The CDR3 has 18 residues. Looked up from germline, CDR1 is KGHSH and CDR2 is LQKENI. This CDR3 reads CASSRQPGTSGPGGELFF. CDR3 nucleotides: TGTGCCAGCTCACGACAGCCCGGGACTAGCGGCCCGGGGGGGGAGCTGTTTTTT.

Notes on this clone: The sample has other DNA sequences that encode this CDR3 too. The chain combines TRBV11-2 with TRBJ1-4; D is undetermined. Trimming stripped 1 base from V and 2 bases from J, with 8 bases between. The CDR3 sequence is 15 residues long. Looked up from germline, CDR1 is SGHAT and CDR2 is FQNNGV. The CDR3 loop reads CASSLGPGTNEKLFF. DNA for the CDR3: TGTGCCAGCAGCTTAGGGCCAGGTACTAATGAAAAACTGTTTTTT.

V gene TRBV5-4 combines with J gene TRBJ1-3; D gene unclear. Per the germline V gene, CDR1 is SGHNT and CDR2 is YYREEE (reference sequence). V was pared by 0 bases and J by 0 bases, with 7 bases between. This CDR3 comprises 15 residues. CDR3 in amino acids: CASSLVGPSGNTIYF. The CDR3 bases are TGTGCCAGCAGCTTGGTAGGGCCCTCTGGAAACACCATATATTTT. The full variable domain, completed using reference TRBV5-4 and TRBJ1-3, is ETGVTQSPTHLIKTRGQQVTLRCSSQSGHNTVSWYQQALGQGPQFIFQYYREEENGRGNFPPRFSGLQFPNYSSELNVNALELDDSALYLCASSLVGPSGNTIYFGEGSWLTVV.

This CDR3 reads CASSFRDGSYEQYF. CDR3 nucleotides: TGTGCCAGCAGCTTTCGGGACGGCTCCTACGAGCAGTACTTC. The chain uses TRBV14 and TRBJ2-7; D is possibly TRBD1 or TRBD2 (5 bases each). Trimming stripped 5 bases from V and 0 bases from J, with 11 bases between. From germline, CDR1 is SGHDN and CDR2 FVKESK. The CDR3 contains 14 residues.

This chain uses TRBV9 with TRBJ2-3, with 7 nucleotides matching TRBD1. This CDR3 has 15 residues. V trimming: 4 bases; J trimming: 2 bases; junction bases outside the gene matches: 7. CDR1 is SGDLS, CDR2 YYNGEE, per germline. In DNA, the CDR3 is TGTGCCAGCAGCCCAGGGACAGTCCTCACAGATACGCAGTATTTT. As protein: CASSPGTVLTDTQYF.

This clone was detected ten times or more. This chain connects TRBV15 to TRBJ2-2; D is possibly TRBD2 (5 bases). The V end was cut by 0 bases, the J end by 6 bases, with 11 bases between. The CDR3 contains 15 residues. Germline CDR1 is LNHNV and CDR2 is YYDKDF (reference sequence). CDR3 nucleotides: TGTGCCACCAGCAGAGAAATTGAGGGTTCCGGGGAGCTGTTTTTT. It is translated as CATSREIEGSGELFF.

This clone was recorded only once. This sequence joins TRBV18 and TRBJ2-5, with 8 bases identical to TRBD1. The CDR3 runs to 13 residues. Germline values: CDR1 KGHSH, CDR2 LQKENI. V was clipped by 6 bases and J by 3 bases; unmatched bases: 3. CDR3 sequence reads: CASSMGQEETQYF. As DNA, the CDR3 is TGTGCCAGCTCCATGGGACAGGAAGAGACCCAGTACTTC.